This TCR beta chain is from a study of T-cell memory formation after mild COVID-19 (dated by TCRdb to about 2021). Context from the whole study: TCR sequence clusters from the two donors were largely donor specific. In two donors, T-cell clones that expanded and contracted after mild COVID-19 were followed by sequencing TCRalpha and TCRbeta repertoires longitudinally. The cohort was made up of two young adult volunteers, one female and one male, who were previously healthy.

The instrument given in TCRdb is Illumina NovaSeq 6000. cDNA libraries for TCRalpha and TCRbeta were prepared by 5'RACE using constant-segment primers, with sample barcodes and unique molecular identifiers added. RNA was extracted from every sample with Trizol reagent. The libraries were amplified in two PCR steps, and the second step added a second sample barcode and Illumina TruSeq adapters. Sequencing of the libraries was done on an Illumina NovaSeq, producing 2 x 150 bp paired-end reads. The published analysis was carried out like this. Reads were demultiplexed and collapsed into UMI-guided consensus sequences with migec v1.2.7. Using mixcr v2.1.11, UMI consensuses were aligned to TRA and TRB V and J templates and then assembled into clonotypes. A clonotype was counted as expanded or contracted only if both edgeR and NoisET called the change significant, with noise models trained on biological replicates. For edgeR calls, the cutoffs were a false discovery rate-adjusted p below 0.01 and a log2 fold-change threshold of 1. As an exploratory analysis of dynamics, max-normalized trajectories of the 1000 most abundant clonotypes were examined with PCA combined with hierarchical clustering. Separately sequenced CD4+ and CD8+ repertoires were used to assign the CD4 or CD8 phenotype of responding clones. TCRdb redid the processing of the public reads, applying fastp at Q25 and MiXCR, and retained in-frame beta chains. For every CDR3 protein sequence, its rows merge into one entry that carries the most common genes and DNA. V and J calls and clone size were set by TCRdb, not the authors. This sample gives 550,000 to 600,000 distinct CDR3 sequences in total; about a fifth of them show up just once. The ten biggest clones cover under 8.5% of the sample.

PBMCs were isolated by Ficoll-Paque density gradient centrifugation. Results the study describes overall, beyond this receptor: Contracting CD4+ clones appeared mostly in the CM and EM memory subsets, whereas CD8+ clones were enriched in EMRA. The study included only a couple of mild cases, and larger cohorts that include severe cases with pre-infection samples were judged to be necessary. Some responding clones were detected in pre-infection memory, suggesting pre-existing cross-reactive memory T cells joined the SARS-CoV-2 response. Clones contracting from day 15 to 85 had balanced CD4/CD8 phenotypes, while a second wave expanding from day 15 to 37 was biased towards CD4+. Whether the second-wave clones peaking on day 37 were SARS-CoV-2 specific was not confirmed.

From the germline V gene, CDR1 is SGHVS and CDR2 is FQNEAQ. The germline V and J ends show losses of 3 bases and 3 bases respectively, and no gene match explains 11 bases of the junction. The CDR3 runs 17 amino acids, cysteine and phenylalanine included. CDR3 DNA is the only sequence kept; it has 51 bases, read in frame from the first base. Comment on this clonotype: No cognate antigen has been identified for it. No quality values exist for individual bases; no much larger clone is one base distant.

The receptor was derived from an adult woman who had mild COVID-19 (a few samples of this study predate the infection). The sample titles of this study are shuffled in the database, so cell type and time point are left out; the donor was told from shared clones. The specimen sequenced was PBMCs or a T cell subset sorted from them (not recorded which). The sequence joins TRBV7-8 to TRBJ1-1; 9 nucleotides in the junction match TRBD1. This receptor has the CDR3 CASSLGYRGLEDTEAFF. The sequence in DNA is TGTGCCAGCAGCTTGGGATACAGGGGGCTCGAGGACACTGAAGCTTTCTTT.